Listed below are T cell receptor beta chains from one sample, sequenced in a study of blood T cell repertoires in COVID-19. Only in-frame clones appear in the TCRdb table, and some are missing; sequencing was by immunoSEQ multiplex PCR. The sample lists 100,000 to 150,000 clones; 81% were seen once. Material for sequencing was peripheral blood. The receptors originated from a man aged 25-45 years with COVID-19, enrolled during active disease. The CDR3 runs from the conserved cysteine through the conserved F or W. Fields, in order: V gene, D gene, CDR3 length, clone size, J gene, CDR3 DNA, CDR3 protein. The D gene is left open where the match is weak. Rows may omit the clone size; those that give it use once, few, many or a size class.

TRBV5-4	TRBD1	13	.	TRBJ2-7	TGTGCCAGCAGCTTTGGGACAGCTGGGAAGCAGTACTTC	CASSFGTAGKQYF
TRBV28	.	11	.	TRBJ1-3	TGTGCCAGTGGGGGGGGAAACACCATATATTTT	CASGGGNTIYF
TRBV29-1	TRBD1	16	.	TRBJ1-3	TGCAGCGTTTCTCGGGACAGGGGAAGCTCTGGAAACACCATATATTTT	CSVSRDRGSSGNTIYF
TRBV5-6	TRBD1	14	.	TRBJ1-4	TGTGCCAGCAGCTTAGGACAGGGGTTTGAAAAACTGTTTTTT	CASSLGQGFEKLFF
TRBV5-5	.	15	.	TRBJ2-7	TGTGCCAGCAGCTTGGGCGGGGGCCTCTCCTACGAGCAGTACTTC	CASSLGGGLSYEQYF
TRBV2	.	12	once	TRBJ2-4	TGTGCCATCCGGGACACCAAAAACATTCAGTACTTC	CAIRDTKNIQYF
TRBV4-1	.	15	.	TRBJ2-7	TGCGCCAGCAGCCAAGAGAGACAGGACCCCTACGAGCAGTACTTC	CASSQERQDPYEQYF
TRBV6-9	TRBD2	14	.	TRBJ2-4	TGTGCCAGCAGTACGGGACTAGAGGACAACATTCAGTACTTC	CASSTGLEDNIQYF
TRBV7-3	TRBD1	15	.	TRBJ2-1	TGTGCCAGCAGCTTAACTTCGACAGGGGACGGTGAGCAGTTCTTC	CASSLTSTGDGEQFF
TRBV6-6	TRBD1	16	.	TRBJ1-1	TGTGCCAGCAGTTACCCCGCCGGGACAGAGAACACTGAAGCTTTCTTT	CASSYPAGTENTEAFF
TRBV9	TRBD2	19	.	TRBJ2-3	TGTGCCAGCAGCGTCTCCGGGACTAGCGTATATGGGAACCAAGATACGCAGTATTTT	CASSVSGTSVYGNQDTQYF
TRBV28	.	14	.	TRBJ1-6	TGTGCCAGCAGCCTCAGGGTTGCGGATTCACCCCTCCACTTT	CASSLRVADSPLHF
TRBV4-3	.	13	.	TRBJ2-7	TGCGCCAGCAGCCTTGGACTTTTCTACGAGCAGTACTTC	CASSLGLFYEQYF
TRBV5-4	TRBD1	13	.	TRBJ1-2	TGTGCCAGCAGAGGGGACAGGGATTCAGGCTACACCTTC	CASRGDRDSGYTF
TRBV27	TRBD2	15	.	TRBJ2-1	TGTGCCAGCAGTCCCCGGCTAGCGGGGCTGAATGAGCAGTTCTTC	CASSPRLAGLNEQFF
TRBV29-1	.	12	.	TRBJ2-7	TGCAGCGTCTCAACGAGCAACTACGAGCAGTACTTC	CSVSTSNYEQYF
TRBV6-2/TRBV6-3	TRBD1	13	.	TRBJ2-7	TGTGCCAGCAGTCACGGACAGGTTAACGAGCAGTACTTC	CASSHGQVNEQYF
TRBV7-2	.	14	few	TRBJ1-2	TGTGCCAGCAGCCCCGAGGGGACAAAAGGGGGCTACACCTTC	CASSPEGTKGGYTF
TRBV5-4	TRBD1	14	once	TRBJ2-1	TGTGCCAGCAGCTTGGGACAGGGGCGTGATGAGCAGTTCTTC	CASSLGQGRDEQFF
TRBV28	TRBD1	15	.	TRBJ2-7	TGTGCCAGCAGTTTATTTGGGACAGGGATTTACGAGCAGTACTTC	CASSLFGTGIYEQYF
TRBV27	.	14	.	TRBJ1-2	TGTGCCAGCAGTTCGACGACAGGTGACTATGGCTACACCTTC	CASSSTTGDYGYTF
TRBV5-6	.	15	.	TRBJ2-5	TGTGCCAGCAGCTTGGGGGCAGGCCCGCAAGAGACCCAGTACTTC	CASSLGAGPQETQYF
TRBV5-1	.	13	few	TRBJ1-2	TGCGCCAGCAGCTTGCAACAAGATGTCGGCTACACCTTC	CASSLQQDVGYTF
TRBV27	TRBD1	15	.	TRBJ1-2	TGTGCCAGCAGTGTAGGACAGGGAGAACTTGGTGGCTACACCTTC	CASSVGQGELGGYTF
TRBV5-6	.	14	.	TRBJ2-5	TGTGCCAGCACGATCGGGGAGGTCGTTAAGACCCAGTACTTC	CASTIGEVVKTQYF
TRBV2	TRBD1	14	.	TRBJ1-3	TGTGCCAGCAGGCCTCAGGGGGCTGGAAACACCATATATTTT	CASRPQGAGNTIYF
TRBV6-1	.	15	.	TRBJ1-1	TGTGCCAGCAGTGATAAGCAGGGAGGGATCGCTGAAGCTTTCTTT	CASSDKQGGIAEAFF
TRBV18	.	18	.	TRBJ2-1	TGTGCCAGCTCACCAATCGATACCCGGCAGGGGCTCTACAATGAGCAGTTCTTC	CASSPIDTRQGLYNEQFF
TRBV6-5	.	13	once	TRBJ1-2	TGTGCCAGCAATGCACAGGGTAACTATGGCTACACCTTC	CASNAQGNYGYTF
TRBV6-5	.	14	once	TRBJ1-2	TGTGCCAGCACCCCGGTAGACTCCAACTATGGCTACACCTTC	CASTPVDSNYGYTF
TRBV30	TRBD2	14	few	TRBJ2-7	TGTGCCTGGAGTGCCGGGGGGTCCTCCTACGAGCAGTACTTC	CAWSAGGSSYEQYF
TRBV6-5	TRBD1	13	.	TRBJ1-5	TGTGCCAGCACGACAGGGGGCGATCAGCCCCAGCATTTT	CASTTGGDQPQHF
TRBV7-9	.	16	.	TRBJ1-6	TGTGCCAGCAGCTTATTGATGGCCTCCTATAATTCACCCCTCCACTTT	CASSLLMASYNSPLHF
TRBV6-5	.	14	.	TRBJ2-7	TGTGCCAGCAGTTACTCGGGCAGTTTCTACGAGCAGTACTTC	CASSYSGSFYEQYF
TRBV19	TRBD2	16	.	TRBJ2-7	TGTGCCAGTAGTATTGGGACTAGCGGGAGGTCCTACGAGCAGTACTTC	CASSIGTSGRSYEQYF
TRBV20-1	.	11	.	TRBJ2-1	TGCAGTGCTAGGGGAGAGGATGAGCAGTTCTTC	CSARGEDEQFF
TRBV11-3	.	16	once	TRBJ2-1	TGTGCCAGCAGCTTAGATGAGCAACCTCTCTACAATGAGCAGTTCTTC	CASSLDEQPLYNEQFF
TRBV5-1	TRBD1	18	.	TRBJ2-2	TGCGCCAGCAGCTTGGGACTAAGACAGGGGGAGAGCACCGGGGAGCTGTTTTTT	CASSLGLRQGESTGELFF
TRBV6-4	TRBD2	14	few	TRBJ2-1	TGTGCCAGCAGTGACATTAGCGGGGCAAATGAGCAGTTCTTC	CASSDISGANEQFF
TRBV5-1	TRBD1	15	.	TRBJ2-3	TGCGCCAGCAGCTACGGGACAGGGAGAACAGATACGCAGTATTTT	CASSYGTGRTDTQYF
TRBV6-6	TRBD2	16	.	TRBJ2-5	TGTGCCAGCAGCCCTACTAGCGGGAGCAGGGGCGAGACCCAGTACTTC	CASSPTSGSRGETQYF
TRBV5-1	.	12	.	TRBJ2-7	TGCGCCAGCAGTGCCTCAGGGGTCGAGCAGTACTTC	CASSASGVEQYF
TRBV6-4	TRBD1	15	.	TRBJ2-6	TGTGCCAGCAGGCCCGACAGGGTTGGGGCCAACGTCCTGACTTTC	CASRPDRVGANVLTF
TRBV5-4	.	14	.	TRBJ1-2	TGTGCCAGCAGCCGTCCCTTAGCCGGGAGAGGCTACACCTTC	CASSRPLAGRGYTF
TRBV28	.	13	few	TRBJ2-7	TGTGCCGGTCAGGGGTGGAGGTCCTACGAGCAGTACTTC	CAGQGWRSYEQYF
TRBV4-1	TRBD1	17	few	TRBJ2-7	TGCGCCAGCAGCCAGCTCTACAGGGGGATAACTTACTACGAGCAGTACTTC	CASSQLYRGITYYEQYF
TRBV28	.	14	.	TRBJ1-1	TGTGCCAGCAGCGGCGGGAAGATGAACACTGAAGCTTTCTTT	CASSGGKMNTEAFF
TRBV5-1	TRBD2	16	.	TRBJ2-3	TGCGCCAGCAGCTTGCTAGCGGGAGCAACCACAGATACGCAGTATTTT	CASSLLAGATTDTQYF
TRBV5-1	.	15	.	TRBJ1-3	TGCGCCAGCAGCCTGACAGGTTCCGGGGTTGGTACCATATATTTT	CASSLTGSGVGTIYF
TRBV27	.	17	once	TRBJ2-7	TGTGCCAGCAGTTTATTAGGTTACGGGACTGTTTCCTACGAGCAGTACTTC	CASSLLGYGTVSYEQYF
TRBV27	TRBD2	16	.	TRBJ2-3	TGTGCCAGCAGTCAAGCCGGGACTAGTAGCACAGATACGCAGTATTTT	CASSQAGTSSTDTQYF
TRBV10-3	TRBD1	14	.	TRBJ1-5	TGTGCCATCAGTAAAACAGGGGAAAGTCAGCCCCAGCATTTT	CAISKTGESQPQHF
TRBV6-5	.	15	.	TRBJ1-2	TGTGCCAGCAGTTACTCCAAGGACAGTATCTATGGCTACACCTTC	CASSYSKDSIYGYTF